This TCR beta chain was observed in a study of blood T cells in healthy people across ages. Overall study results and limits: Higher diversity, along with more naive CD4+ cells, distinguished long-lived donors from aged donors. Per million T cells, TCR beta diversity dropped about linearly as age rose.

Many counts were recorded for this clonotype. Its antigen remains unidentified. PCR was performed a second time for about 7 to 11 cycles using a sample-barcoded 5' primer and a J-beta primer mix. From each sample, at least 2.5 million paired-end reads containing CDR3 were obtained. TCRdb passed the 5' RACE reads through MiXCR, listing each CDR3 protein once. The data contain around 1.7 million distinct CDR3 sequences, roughly 27% of them singletons. Trimming removed 5 bases at V and 1 base at J, with 15 bases between. The CDR3 totals 15 residues. In germline, CDR1 is MDHEN, CDR2 SYDVKM. The sample was blood. This receptor was identified in a woman aged 25 to 39 in good health. The gene calls are TRBV28 and TRBJ2-7; D is perhaps TRBD2 (5 bases). The CDR3 sequence is CASSPRAVLSYEQYF. CDR3 DNA: TGTGCCAGCAGTCCACGAGCGGTTCTGTCCTACGAGCAGTACTTC.